The clone carrying this TCR beta chain occurred once. What it recognizes is unknown. PCR used 60 Vbeta primers and 13 Jbeta primers. The method was immunoSEQ multiplex PCR; TCRdb's version includes in-frame clones alone and lacks a portion of them. This sample has about 97,000 clones, with roughly 80% found just once. This sample stems from a study of cytomegalovirus exposure and HLA in healthy donors. Points from the study as a whole: TCR beta sequences reportedly predicted the HLA-A and HLA-B alleles of most subjects accurately.

The length of the CDR3 is 14 residues. V dropped 3 bases and J dropped 2 bases, with 14 bases sitting between them. Germline loops: CDR1 GTSNPN, CDR2 SVGIG (reference sequence). The TCR sequence derives from a male donor in good health and CMV-seropositive. This chain uses TRBV30 with TRBJ2-7; a weak D match, TRBD1 (5 bases). The sample comprised PBMCs. The CDR3, as DNA: TGTGCCTGGAGCCGACAGTGGGCGACCTACGAGCAGTACTTC. Its translation: CAWSRQWATYEQYF.